This TCR beta chain is from a study of memory B cells and T cells in multiple sclerosis. Separate sequencing covered autoproliferating (CFSE-dim) and non-proliferating (CFSE-high) T cells from stimulus-free culture. Fewer than 55 million CFSE-labeled PBMCs were cultured less than eight days unstimulated, then replicate wells were pooled. The PBMCs received around 0.55 uM CFSE and serum-free culture with no added stimuli. This CDR3 is 14 amino acids long. V gave up 2 bases and J gave up 3 bases, with 7 bases separating them. The germline V gene encodes CDR1 MNHEY and CDR2 SMNVEV (reference sequence). Study observations and caveats: Normalization was needed because clone-set size differences affected shared clonotype counts.

Note on this clone: Its antigen is currently unknown.

This table comes from immunoSEQ multiplex PCR, and its TCRdb copy is limited to in-frame clones, with some not included. The sample has under 50,000 clones, around 79% seen once. The source material was PBMCs from blood kept in culture. The rearrangement uses TRBV27 and TRBJ2-2; the D gene is possibly TRBD1 (6 bases). The TCR originated in a human donor with multiple sclerosis. The CDR3 sequence is CASSLTGYTGELFF. CDR3 DNA: TGTGCCAGCAGTTTAACAGGGTACACCGGGGAGCTGTTTTTT.